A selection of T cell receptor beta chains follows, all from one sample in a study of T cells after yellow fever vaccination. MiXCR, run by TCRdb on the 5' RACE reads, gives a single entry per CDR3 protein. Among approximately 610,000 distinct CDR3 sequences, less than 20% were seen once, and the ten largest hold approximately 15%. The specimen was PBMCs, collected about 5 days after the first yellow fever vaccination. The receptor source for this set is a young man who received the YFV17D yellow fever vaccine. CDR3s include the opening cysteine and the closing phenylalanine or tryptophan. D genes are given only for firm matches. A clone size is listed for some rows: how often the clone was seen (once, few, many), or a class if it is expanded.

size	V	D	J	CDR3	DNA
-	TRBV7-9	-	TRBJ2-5	CASSPYSRQETQYF	TGTGCCAGCAGCCCATACAGCAGGCAAGAGACCCAGTACTTC
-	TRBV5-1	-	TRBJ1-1	CASSLGHGEAFF	TGCGCCAGCAGCTTAGGACACGGTGAAGCTTTCTTT
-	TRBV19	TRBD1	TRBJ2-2	CASSKDRANTGELFF	TGTGCCAGTAGTAAGGACAGGGCGAACACCGGGGAGCTGTTTTTT
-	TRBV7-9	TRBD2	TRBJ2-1	CASSSETSGGENEQFF	TGTGCCAGCAGCTCAGAGACTAGCGGGGGGGAGAATGAGCAGTTCTTC
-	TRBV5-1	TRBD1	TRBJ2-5	CASSLRGGTGTEETQYF	TGCGCCAGCAGCTTAAGGGGAGGGACAGGGACCGAAGAGACCCAGTACTTC
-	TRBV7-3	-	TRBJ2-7	CASSPLPRGEQYF	TGTGCCAGCAGCCCACTACCCAGGGGCGAGCAGTACTTC
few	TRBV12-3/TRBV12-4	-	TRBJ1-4	CASSFKGGKEKLFF	TGTGCCAGCAGTTTTAAGGGGGGCAAGGAAAAACTGTTTTTT
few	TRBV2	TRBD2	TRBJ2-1	CASKCTSGGASLPYNEQFF	TGTGCCAGCAAATGTACTAGCGGGGGGGCCAGTCTACCTTACAATGAGCAGTTCTTC
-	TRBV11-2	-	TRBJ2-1	CASRVGDEQFF	TGTGCCAGCAGGGTAGGGGATGAGCAGTTCTTC
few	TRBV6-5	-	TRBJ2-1	CASSYSVGGNEQFF	TGTGCCAGCAGTTACTCGGTCGGGGGCAATGAGCAGTTCTTC
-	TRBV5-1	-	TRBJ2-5	CASSLERLPEETQYF	TGCGCCAGCAGCTTGGAGCGTCTCCCGGAGGAGACCCAGTACTTC
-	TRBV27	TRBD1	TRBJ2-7	CASGSGQGAREQYF	TGTGCCAGCGGGTCGGGACAGGGGGCGCGGGAGCAGTACTTC
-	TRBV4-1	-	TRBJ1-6	CTSSQATGRSDSPLHF	TGCACCAGCAGCCAAGCCACGGGTAGATCTGATTCACCCCTCCACTTT
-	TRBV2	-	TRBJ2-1	CASSDGTYNEQFF	TGTGCCAGCAGTGACGGCACCTACAATGAGCAGTTCTTC
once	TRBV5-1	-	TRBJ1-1	CASRDLGDTEAFF	TGCGCCAGCCGAGACCTGGGGGACACTGAAGCTTTCTTT
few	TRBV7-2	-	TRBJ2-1	CASSSAPWKDANEQFF	TGTGCCAGCAGCTCAGCCCCCTGGAAAGACGCCAATGAGCAGTTCTTC
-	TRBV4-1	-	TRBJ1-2	CASSQEMNLNYGYTF	TGCGCCAGCAGCCAAGAGATGAACCTTAACTATGGCTACACCTTC
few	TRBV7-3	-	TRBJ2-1	CASSIGGRSYNEQFF	TGTGCCAGCAGTATCGGGGGCCGTTCCTACAATGAGCAGTTCTTC
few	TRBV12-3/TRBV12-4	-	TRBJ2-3	CASGLLSSTQYF	TGTGCCAGCGGGTTGTTGAGTTCTACGCAGTATTTT
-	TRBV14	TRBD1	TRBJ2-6	CASSPWGGTATPSGANVLTF	TGTGCCAGCAGCCCATGGGGTGGGACAGCCACCCCCTCTGGGGCCAACGTCCTGACTTTC
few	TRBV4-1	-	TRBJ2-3	CASSQDRGLPRQYF	TGCGCCAGCAGCCAAGACCGTGGGCTACCCAGGCAGTATTTT
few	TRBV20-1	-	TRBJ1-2	CSAWGGSNYGYTF	TGCAGTGCGTGGGGAGGGTCGAACTATGGCTACACCTTC
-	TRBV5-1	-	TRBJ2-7	CASSPGTTAIEQYF	TGCGCCAGCAGTCCCGGGACCACGGCAATCGAGCAGTACTTC
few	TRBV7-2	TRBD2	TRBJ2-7	CASSVRLAGSYEQYF	TGTGCCAGCAGCGTTAGACTAGCGGGGTCCTACGAGCAGTACTTC
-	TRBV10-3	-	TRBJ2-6	CATPVRANVLTF	TGTGCCACTCCAGTGAGGGCCAACGTCCTGACTTTC
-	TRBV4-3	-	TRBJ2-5	CASSIEWGETQYF	TGCGCCAGCAGCATCGAGTGGGGAGAGACCCAGTACTTC
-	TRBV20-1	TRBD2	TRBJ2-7	CSARPPGGGAYEHYF	TGCAGTGCTAGACCCCCGGGCGGGGGGGCCTACGAGCATTACTTC
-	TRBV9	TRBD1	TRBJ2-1	CASSQRRQGNEQFF	TGTGCCAGCAGCCAAAGACGACAGGGAAATGAGCAGTTCTTC
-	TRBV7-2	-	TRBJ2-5	CASSLVRLGGRETQYF	TGTGCCAGCAGCTTGGTTCGGCTGGGGGGAAGGGAGACCCAGTACTTC
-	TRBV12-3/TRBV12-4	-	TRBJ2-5	CASSTTRDSQETQYF	TGTGCCAGCAGTACGACTCGGGACTCACAAGAGACCCAGTACTTC
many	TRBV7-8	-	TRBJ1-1	CASSVDAGGAEAFF	TGTGCCAGCAGCGTGGACGCCGGTGGGGCTGAAGCTTTCTTT
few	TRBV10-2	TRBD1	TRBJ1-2	CASRGDRANYGYTF	TGCGCCAGCAGGGGGGACAGGGCGAACTATGGCTACACCTTC
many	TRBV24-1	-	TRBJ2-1	CATSDWRGASSYNEQFF	TGTGCCACCAGTGATTGGAGGGGGGCCTCCTCCTACAATGAGCAGTTCTTC
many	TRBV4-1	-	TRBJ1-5	CASSQGNQPQHF	TGTGCCAGCAGCCAGGGCAATCAGCCCCAGCATTTT
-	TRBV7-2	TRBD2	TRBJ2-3	CASSLAGGGAGDTQYF	TGTGCCAGCAGCTTAGCGGGCGGGGGGGCCGGTGATACGCAGTATTTT
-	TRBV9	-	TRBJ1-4	CASSVGTVATNEKLFF	TGTGCCAGCAGCGTAGGAACGGTTGCAACTAATGAAAAACTGTTTTTT
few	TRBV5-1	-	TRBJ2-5	CASSLTRSGKTQYF	TGCGCCAGCAGCTTGACGAGGTCAGGGAAGACCCAGTACTTC
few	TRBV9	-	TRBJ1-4	CASSVSFRSEKLFF	TGTGCCAGCAGCGTAAGTTTCAGGAGTGAAAAACTGTTTTTT
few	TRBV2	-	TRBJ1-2	CASSEGPYGYTF	TGTGCCAGCAGTGAAGGCCCTTATGGCTACACCTTC
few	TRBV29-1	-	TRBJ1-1	CSASGYPTEAFF	TGCAGCGCTTCAGGATACCCCACTGAAGCTTTCTTT
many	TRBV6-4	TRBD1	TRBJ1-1	CASSRDRATEAFF	TGTGCCAGCAGTCGGGACAGGGCTACTGAAGCTTTCTTT
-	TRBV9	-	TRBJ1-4	CASSVGVGTNEKLFF	TGTGCCAGCAGCGTAGGAGTCGGAACTAATGAAAAACTGTTTTTT
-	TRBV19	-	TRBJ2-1	CASNSRNYNEQFF	TGTGCCAGTAATAGCAGGAACTACAATGAGCAGTTCTTC
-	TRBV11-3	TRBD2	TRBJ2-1	CASSLLTSGGKNEQFF	TGTGCCAGCAGCTTGCTAACTAGCGGGGGGAAAAATGAGCAGTTCTTC
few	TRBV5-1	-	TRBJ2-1	CASSLAGHHSYNEQFF	TGCGCCAGCAGCTTGGCCGGCCATCACTCCTACAATGAGCAGTTCTTC
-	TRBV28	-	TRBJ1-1	CASSFRGGAFF	TGTGCCAGCAGTTTTCGAGGTGGGGCTTTCTTT
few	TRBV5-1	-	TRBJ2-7	CASSSSGTNYEQYF	TGCGCCAGCAGCTCATCCGGGACGAACTACGAGCAGTACTTC
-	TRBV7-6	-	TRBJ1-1	CASSTGTEDTEAFF	TGTGCCAGCAGCACTGGGACGGAAGACACTGAAGCTTTCTTT
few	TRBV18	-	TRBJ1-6	CASSPQESLNSPLHF	TGTGCCAGCTCACCCCAGGAATCCCTTAATTCACCCCTCCACTTT
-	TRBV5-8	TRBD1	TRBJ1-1	CASSLQGWAIEAFF	TGTGCCAGCAGCTTACAGGGGTGGGCTATTGAAGCTTTCTTT